This entry lists 6 T cell receptor beta chains sequenced from one sample in a study of blood T cell repertoires in COVID-19. Sequencing used immunoSEQ multiplex PCR; TCRdb keeps in-frame clones, though not all of them. The repertoire holds about 340,000 clones, around 90% seen once, with less than 3.5% in the top ten. Material: peripheral blood. The receptors derive from a woman between 18 and 30 years old who had recovered from COVID-19.

J is TRBJ1-2 and V is TRBV27; TRBD1 matches 9 bases. The CDR3 totals 16 residues. V shed 5 bases and J 2 bases; nucleotides not matched to a gene: 9. The germline CDR1 and CDR2 sequences are MNHEY and SMNVEV (reference sequence). CDR3 sequence reads: CASSPGQGISNYGYTF. As DNA, the CDR3 is TGTGCCAGCAGTCCGGGACAGGGCATATCCAACTATGGCTACACCTTC.

This chain links TRBV11-2 with TRBJ2-3; D is possibly TRBD2 (5 bases). Trimming removed 1 base from V and 4 bases from J, with 9 bases in between. The CDR3 spans 14 residues. Germline V gives CDR1 SGHAT, CDR2 FQNNGV. CDR3 residues: CASSLAAGADTQYF. CDR3 DNA sequence: TGTGCCAGCAGCTTAGCTGCGGGCGCAGATACGCAGTATTTT.

The chain carries TRBV6-6 and TRBJ1-2; no reliable D call. V was trimmed by 8 bases and J by 4 bases, leaving 17 bases between them. The CDR3 has 14 amino acids. Germline-derived CDR1 and CDR2 are MNHNY and SVGAGI (reference sequence). Here the CDR3 reads CASVWQESLYGYTF. The DNA for the CDR3 is TGTGCCAGCGTCTGGCAGGAAAGCCTCTATGGCTACACCTTC.

The V gene is TRBV7-2, the J gene TRBJ2-1; 10 nucleotides line up with TRBD2. The CDR3 runs to 19 residues. Germline V gene lookup returns CDR1 SGHTA and CDR2 FQGNSA. V lost 5 bases and J lost 1; bases outside the gene matches: 14. The CDR3 loop is CASSPLGAGGMRSYNEQFF. The CDR3 nucleotides read TGTGCCAGCAGCCCGCTGGGAGCGGGAGGGATGCGTTCCTACAATGAGCAGTTCTTC.

The CDR3 is CASSPTGGSGELFF. CDR3 in DNA: TGTGCCAGCAGCCCCACAGGGGGCTCCGGGGAGCTGTTTTTT. This rearrangement joins TRBV9 to TRBJ2-2; 9 positions agree with TRBD1. CDR3 size: 14 residues. Germline CDR1 and CDR2: SGDLS and YYNGEE. The trim removed 4 bases at V and 6 bases at J, leaving 4 bases unmatched. The full variable domain, completed using reference TRBV9 and TRBJ2-2, is DSGVTQTPKHLITATGQRVTLRCSPRSGDLSVYWYQQSLDQGLQFLIQYYNGEERAKGNILERFSAQQFPDLHSELNLSSLELGDSALYFCASSPTGGSGELFFGEGSRLTVL.

The gene calls are TRBV5-8 and TRBJ2-4, with D perhaps matching TRBD1 (7 bases). The germline V gene encodes CDR1 SGHTS and CDR2 YDEGEE. The CDR3 runs 14 residues. With 1 base removed from V and 9 bases from J, the gap between germline ends came to 14 bases. CDR3 amino acids: CASSLQGQGGIQYF. The CDR3 bases are TGTGCCAGCAGCTTGCAGGGTCAGGGGGGCATTCAGTACTTC.